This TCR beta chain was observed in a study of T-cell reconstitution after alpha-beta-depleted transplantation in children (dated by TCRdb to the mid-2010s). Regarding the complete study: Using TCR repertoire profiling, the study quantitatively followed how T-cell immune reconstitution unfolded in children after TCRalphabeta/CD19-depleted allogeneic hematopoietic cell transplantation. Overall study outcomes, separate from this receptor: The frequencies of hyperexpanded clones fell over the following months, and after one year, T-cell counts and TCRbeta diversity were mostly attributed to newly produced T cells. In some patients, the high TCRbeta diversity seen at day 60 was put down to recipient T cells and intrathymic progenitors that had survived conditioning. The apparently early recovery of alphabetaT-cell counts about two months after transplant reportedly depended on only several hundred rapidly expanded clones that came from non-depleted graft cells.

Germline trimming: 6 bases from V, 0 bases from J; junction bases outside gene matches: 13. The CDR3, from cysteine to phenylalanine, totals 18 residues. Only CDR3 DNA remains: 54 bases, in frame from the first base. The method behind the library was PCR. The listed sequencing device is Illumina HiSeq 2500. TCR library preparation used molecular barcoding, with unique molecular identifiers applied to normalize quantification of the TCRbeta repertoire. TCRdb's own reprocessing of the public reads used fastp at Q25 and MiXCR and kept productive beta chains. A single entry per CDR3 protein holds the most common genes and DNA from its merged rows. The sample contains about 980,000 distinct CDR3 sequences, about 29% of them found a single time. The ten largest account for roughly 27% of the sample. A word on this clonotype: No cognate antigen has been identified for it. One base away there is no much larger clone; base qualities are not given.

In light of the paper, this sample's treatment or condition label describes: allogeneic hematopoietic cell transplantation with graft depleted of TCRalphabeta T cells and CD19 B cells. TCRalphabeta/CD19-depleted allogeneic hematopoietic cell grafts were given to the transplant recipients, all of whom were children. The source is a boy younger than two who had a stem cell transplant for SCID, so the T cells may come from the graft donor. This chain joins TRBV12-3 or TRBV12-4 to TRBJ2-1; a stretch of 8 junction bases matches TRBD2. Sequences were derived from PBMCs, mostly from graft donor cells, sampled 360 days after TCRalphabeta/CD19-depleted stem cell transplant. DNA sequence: TGTGCCAGCAGGGGTGGGCTGGGTAGCGGGGCCTCCTACAATGAGCAGTTCTTC. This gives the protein CASRGGLGSGASYNEQFF.